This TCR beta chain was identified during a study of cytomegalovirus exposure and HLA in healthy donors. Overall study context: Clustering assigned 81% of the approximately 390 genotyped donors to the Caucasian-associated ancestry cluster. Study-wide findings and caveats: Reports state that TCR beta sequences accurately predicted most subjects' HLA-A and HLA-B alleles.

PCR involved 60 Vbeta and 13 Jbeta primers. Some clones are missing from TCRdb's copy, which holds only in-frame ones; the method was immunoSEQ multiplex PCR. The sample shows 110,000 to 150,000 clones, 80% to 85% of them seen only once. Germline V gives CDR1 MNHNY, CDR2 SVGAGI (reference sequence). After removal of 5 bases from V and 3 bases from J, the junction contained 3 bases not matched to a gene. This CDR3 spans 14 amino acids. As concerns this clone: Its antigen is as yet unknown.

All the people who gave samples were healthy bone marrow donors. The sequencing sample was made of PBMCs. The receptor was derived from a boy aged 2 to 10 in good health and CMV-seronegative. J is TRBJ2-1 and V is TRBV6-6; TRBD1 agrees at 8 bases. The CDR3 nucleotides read TGTGCCAGCAGTCGAGGACAGGGCTACAATGAGCAGTTCTTC. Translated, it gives CASSRGQGYNEQFF.